This TCR beta chain derives from a study of cytomegalovirus exposure and HLA in healthy donors. The wider study: Of all 398 donors who were genotyped, under 90% belonged to the Caucasian-associated ancestry cluster. Study-level points and caveats: Within an earlier analysis, most TCR beta V segments proved productive either about 90% or about 30% of the time. When a later analysis was performed, an Asian-associated ancestry cluster reportedly had fewer N-insertions than the approximately 690-donor mean. Common viral pathogens seemed to be connected with several of the most significant clusters, according to a later analysis.

Primers for the PCR totalled 60 Vbeta and 13 Jbeta. The table came from immunoSEQ multiplex PCR; TCRdb's copy has only in-frame clones and leaves some out. This table lists roughly 72,000 clones. CDR3 length: 15 amino acids. Per germline, CDR1 SQVTM and CDR2 ANQGSEA. V was pared by 6 bases and J by 4 bases, with 19 bases between. As for this clone: The antigen is unknown.

The genes are TRBV29-1 and TRBJ1-5, with TRBD1 as a possible D gene (5 bases). The sequence was collected from a man in his late teens or twenties in good health and CMV-seropositive. Sample: PBMCs. The CDR3 region is CSVTLASGRNQPQHF. DNA for the CDR3: TGCAGCGTCACCTTAGCCTCAGGGCGGAATCAGCCCCAGCATTTT.